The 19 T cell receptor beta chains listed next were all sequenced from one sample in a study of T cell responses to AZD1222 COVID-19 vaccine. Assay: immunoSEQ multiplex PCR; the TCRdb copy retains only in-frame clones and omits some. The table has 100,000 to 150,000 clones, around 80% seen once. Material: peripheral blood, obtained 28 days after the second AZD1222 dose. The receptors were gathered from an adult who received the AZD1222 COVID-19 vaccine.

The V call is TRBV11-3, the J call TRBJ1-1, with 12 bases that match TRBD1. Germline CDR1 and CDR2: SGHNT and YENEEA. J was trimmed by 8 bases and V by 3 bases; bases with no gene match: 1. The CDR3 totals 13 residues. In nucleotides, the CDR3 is TGTGCCAGCAGCTTTGGGACAGGGGGCGAAGCTTTCTTT. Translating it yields CASSFGTGGEAFF.

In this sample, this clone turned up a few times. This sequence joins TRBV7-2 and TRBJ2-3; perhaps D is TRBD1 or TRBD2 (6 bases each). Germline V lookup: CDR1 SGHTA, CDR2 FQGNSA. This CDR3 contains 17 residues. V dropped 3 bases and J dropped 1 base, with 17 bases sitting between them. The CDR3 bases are TGTGCCAGCAGCTTGGAGAGGAGGGGGAGAGGCACAGATACGCAGTATTTT. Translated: CASSLERRGRGTDTQYF.

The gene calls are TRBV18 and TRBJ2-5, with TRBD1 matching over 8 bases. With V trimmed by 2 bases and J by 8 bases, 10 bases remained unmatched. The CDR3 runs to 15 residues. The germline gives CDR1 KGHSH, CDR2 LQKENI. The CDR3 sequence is CASSPEGQVTNTQYF. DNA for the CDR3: TGTGCCAGCTCACCAGAGGGACAGGTGACCAACACCCAGTACTTC.

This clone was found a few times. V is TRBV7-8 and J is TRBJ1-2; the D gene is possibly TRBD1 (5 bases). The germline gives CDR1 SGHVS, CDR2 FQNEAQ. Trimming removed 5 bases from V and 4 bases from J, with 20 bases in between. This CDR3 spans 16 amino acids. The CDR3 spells CASSPYLGGWGYGYTF. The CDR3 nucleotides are TGTGCCAGCAGCCCTTATCTCGGGGGATGGGGCTATGGCTACACCTTC.

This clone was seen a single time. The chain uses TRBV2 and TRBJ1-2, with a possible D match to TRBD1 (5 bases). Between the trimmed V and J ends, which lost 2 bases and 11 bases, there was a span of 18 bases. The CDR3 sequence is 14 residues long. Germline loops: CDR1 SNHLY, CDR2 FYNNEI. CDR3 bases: TGTGCCAGCAGTGAATCGGCTATGGACATGCGGTACACCTTC. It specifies CASSESAMDMRYTF.

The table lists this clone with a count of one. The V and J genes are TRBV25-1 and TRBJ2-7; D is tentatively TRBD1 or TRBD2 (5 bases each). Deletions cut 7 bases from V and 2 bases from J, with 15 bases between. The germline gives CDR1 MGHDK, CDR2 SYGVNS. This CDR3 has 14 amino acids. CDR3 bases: TGTGCCAGCAACCCCGGGACCGTCACCTACGAGCAGTACTTC. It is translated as CASNPGTVTYEQYF.

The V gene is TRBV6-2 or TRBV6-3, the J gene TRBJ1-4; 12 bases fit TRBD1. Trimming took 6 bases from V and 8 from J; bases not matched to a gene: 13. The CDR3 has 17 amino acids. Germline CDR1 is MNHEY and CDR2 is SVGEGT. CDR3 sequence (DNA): TGTGCCAGCAGCCTCGGGGGGACAGGGGGCTTGCGGGAAAAACTGTTTTTT. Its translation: CASSLGGTGGLREKLFF.

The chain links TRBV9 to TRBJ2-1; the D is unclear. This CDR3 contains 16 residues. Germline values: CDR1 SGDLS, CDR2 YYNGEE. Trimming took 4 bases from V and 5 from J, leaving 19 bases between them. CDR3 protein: CASSPHSRPTHNEQFF. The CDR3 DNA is TGTGCCAGCAGCCCCCACAGCAGGCCCACTCACAATGAGCAGTTCTTC. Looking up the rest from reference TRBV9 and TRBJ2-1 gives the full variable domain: DSGVTQTPKHLITATGQRVTLRCSPRSGDLSVYWYQQSLDQGLQFLIQYYNGEERAKGNILERFSAQQFPDLHSELNLSSLELGDSALYFCASSPHSRPTHNEQFFGPGTRLTVL.

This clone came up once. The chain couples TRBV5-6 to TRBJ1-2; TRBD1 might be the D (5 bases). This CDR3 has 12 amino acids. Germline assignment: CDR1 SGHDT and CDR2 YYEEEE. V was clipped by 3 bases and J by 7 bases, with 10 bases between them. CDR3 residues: CASSSWGSGYTF. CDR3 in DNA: TGTGCCAGCAGCTCTTGGGGGAGTGGCTACACCTTC.

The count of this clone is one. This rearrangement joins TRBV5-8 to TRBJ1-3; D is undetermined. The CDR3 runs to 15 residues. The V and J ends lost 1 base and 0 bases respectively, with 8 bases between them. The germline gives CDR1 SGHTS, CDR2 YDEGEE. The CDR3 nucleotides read TGTGCCAGCAGCTTGTTCAGGTTCTCTGGAAACACCATATATTTT. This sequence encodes CASSLFRFSGNTIYF.

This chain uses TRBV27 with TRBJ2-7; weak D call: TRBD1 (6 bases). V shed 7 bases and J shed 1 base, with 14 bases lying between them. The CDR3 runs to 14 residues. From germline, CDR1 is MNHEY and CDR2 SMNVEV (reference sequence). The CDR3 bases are TGTGCCAGCAAAAAGGACAGAGATTCCTACGAGCAGTACTTC. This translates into CASKKDRDSYEQYF.

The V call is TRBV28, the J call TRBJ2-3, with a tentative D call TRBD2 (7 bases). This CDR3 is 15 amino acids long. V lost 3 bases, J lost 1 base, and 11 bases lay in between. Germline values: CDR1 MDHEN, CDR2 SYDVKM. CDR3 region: CASSFRGAGTDTQYF. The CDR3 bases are TGTGCCAGCAGTTTCCGGGGGGCGGGCACAGATACGCAGTATTTT.

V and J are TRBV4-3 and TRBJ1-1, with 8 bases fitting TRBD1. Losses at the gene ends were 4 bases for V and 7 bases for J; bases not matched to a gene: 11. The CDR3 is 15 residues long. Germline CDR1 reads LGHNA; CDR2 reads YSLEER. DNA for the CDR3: TGCGCCAGCAGCCTCCAACAGGGGGGGTACGGTGAAGCTTTCTTT. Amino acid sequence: CASSLQQGGYGEAFF.

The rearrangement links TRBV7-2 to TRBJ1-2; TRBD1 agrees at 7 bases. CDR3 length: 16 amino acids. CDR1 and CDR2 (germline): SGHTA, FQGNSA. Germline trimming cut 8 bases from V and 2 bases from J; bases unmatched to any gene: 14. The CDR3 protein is CASLPEGQRKNYGYTF. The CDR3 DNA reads TGTGCCAGCCTCCCAGAGGGACAGAGGAAAAACTATGGCTACACCTTC.

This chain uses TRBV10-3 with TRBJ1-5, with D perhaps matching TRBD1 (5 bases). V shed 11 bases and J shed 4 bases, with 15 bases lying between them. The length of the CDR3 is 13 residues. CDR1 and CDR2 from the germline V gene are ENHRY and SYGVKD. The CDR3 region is CAVNGGSNQPQHF. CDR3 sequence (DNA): TGTGCCGTGAACGGGGGAAGTAATCAGCCCCAGCATTTT.

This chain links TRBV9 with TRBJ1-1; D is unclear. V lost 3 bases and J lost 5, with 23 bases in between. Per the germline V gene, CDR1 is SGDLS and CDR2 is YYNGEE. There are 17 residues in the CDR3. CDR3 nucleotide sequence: TGTGCCAGCAGCGCGCTAGGCCCGAGGAGGGCGGGGACTGAAGCTTTCTTT. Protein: CASSALGPRRAGTEAFF. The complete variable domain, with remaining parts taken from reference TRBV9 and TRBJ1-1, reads DSGVTQTPKHLITATGQRVTLRCSPRSGDLSVYWYQQSLDQGLQFLIQYYNGEERAKGNILERFSAQQFPDLHSELNLSSLELGDSALYFCASSALGPRRAGTEAFFGQGTRLTVV.

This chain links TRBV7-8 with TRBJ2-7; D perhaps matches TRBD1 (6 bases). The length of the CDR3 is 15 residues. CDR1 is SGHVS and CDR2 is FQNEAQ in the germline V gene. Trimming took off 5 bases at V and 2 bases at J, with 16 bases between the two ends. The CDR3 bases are TGTGCCAGCAGCCCCGAGACAGGTCGAACCTACGAGCAGTACTTC. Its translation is CASSPETGRTYEQYF.

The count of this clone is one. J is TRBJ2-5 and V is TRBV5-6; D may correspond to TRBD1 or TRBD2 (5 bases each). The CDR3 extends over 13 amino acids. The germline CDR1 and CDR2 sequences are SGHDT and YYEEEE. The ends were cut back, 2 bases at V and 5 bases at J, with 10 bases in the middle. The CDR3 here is CASSFGAWETQYF. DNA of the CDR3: TGTGCCAGCAGCTTCGGGGCTTGGGAGACCCAGTACTTC.

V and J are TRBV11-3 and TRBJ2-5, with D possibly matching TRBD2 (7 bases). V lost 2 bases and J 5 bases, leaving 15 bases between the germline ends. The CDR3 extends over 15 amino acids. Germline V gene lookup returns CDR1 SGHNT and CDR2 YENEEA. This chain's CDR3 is CASSLSGGQGETQYF. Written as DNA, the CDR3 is TGTGCCAGCAGCTTATCGGGGGGCCAAGGGGAGACCCAGTACTTC.